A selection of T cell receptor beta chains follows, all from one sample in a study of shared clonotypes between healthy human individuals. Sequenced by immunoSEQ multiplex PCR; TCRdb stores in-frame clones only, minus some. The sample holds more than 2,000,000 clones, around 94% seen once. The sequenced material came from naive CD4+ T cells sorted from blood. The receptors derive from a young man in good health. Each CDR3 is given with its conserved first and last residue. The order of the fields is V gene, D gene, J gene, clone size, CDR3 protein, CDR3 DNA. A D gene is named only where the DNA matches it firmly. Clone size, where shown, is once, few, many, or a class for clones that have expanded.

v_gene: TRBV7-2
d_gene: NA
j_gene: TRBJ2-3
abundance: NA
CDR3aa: CASSLAAGSDTQYF
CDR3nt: TGTGCCAGCAGCTTGGCCGCCGGATCGGATACGCAGTATTTT

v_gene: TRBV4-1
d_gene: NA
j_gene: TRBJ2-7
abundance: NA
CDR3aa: CASSQDQWGLGEQYF
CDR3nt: TGCGCCAGCAGCCAAGATCAGTGGGGCCTAGGGGAGCAGTACTTC

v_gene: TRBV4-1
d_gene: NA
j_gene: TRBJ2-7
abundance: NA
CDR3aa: CASSQDLVPNFPREQYF
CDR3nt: TGCGCCAGCAGCCAAGATCTGGTACCGAATTTTCCTAGGGAGCAGTACTTC

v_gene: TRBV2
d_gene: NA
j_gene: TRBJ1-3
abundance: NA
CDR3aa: CASSEWNSLSGNTIYF
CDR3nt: TGTGCCAGCAGTGAATGGAACAGCCTCTCTGGAAACACCATATATTTT

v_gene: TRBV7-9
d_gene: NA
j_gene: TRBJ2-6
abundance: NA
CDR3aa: CASSLATVSGANVLTF
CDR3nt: TGTGCCAGCAGCTTAGCGACAGTCTCTGGGGCCAACGTCCTGACTTTC

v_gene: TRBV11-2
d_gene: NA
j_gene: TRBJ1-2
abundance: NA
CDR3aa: CASSLGGDHTF
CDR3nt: TGTGCCAGCAGCTTAGGGGGGGATCACACCTTC

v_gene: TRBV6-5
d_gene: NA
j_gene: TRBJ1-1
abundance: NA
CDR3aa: CASSYSLDRNTEAFF
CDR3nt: TGTGCCAGCAGTTACTCTCTAGACAGGAACACTGAAGCTTTCTTT

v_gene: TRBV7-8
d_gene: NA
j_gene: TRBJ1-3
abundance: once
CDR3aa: CASSLGIKNTIYF
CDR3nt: TGTGCCAGCAGCTTAGGGATTAAAAACACCATATATTTT

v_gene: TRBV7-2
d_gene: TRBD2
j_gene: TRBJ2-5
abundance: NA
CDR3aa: CASSSSSGGVTQYF
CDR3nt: TGTGCCAGCAGCTCAAGTAGCGGGGGGGTGACCCAGTACTTC

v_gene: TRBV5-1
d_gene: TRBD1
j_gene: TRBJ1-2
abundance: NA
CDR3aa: CASRPPGQGAWGYTF
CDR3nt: TGCGCCAGCAGACCACCGGGACAGGGGGCGTGGGGCTACACCTTC

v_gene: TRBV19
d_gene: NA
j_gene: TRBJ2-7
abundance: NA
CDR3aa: CASSMGKVPGAGTYEQYF
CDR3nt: TGTGCCAGTAGTATGGGGAAGGTACCCGGGGCAGGTACCTACGAGCAGTACTTC

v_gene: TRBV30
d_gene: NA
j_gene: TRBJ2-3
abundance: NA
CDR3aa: CAWSKGRDYTQYF
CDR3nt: TGTGCCTGGAGTAAGGGGCGCGATTATACGCAGTATTTT

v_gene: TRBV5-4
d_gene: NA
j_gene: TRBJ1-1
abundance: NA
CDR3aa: CASSLAGSDTEAFF
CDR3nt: TGTGCCAGCAGCTTGGCGGGTTCCGACACTGAAGCTTTCTTT

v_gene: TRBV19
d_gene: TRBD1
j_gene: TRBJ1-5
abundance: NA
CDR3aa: CASSKNRIGTGMENQPQHF
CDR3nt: TGTGCCAGTAGTAAAAACCGTATCGGGACAGGGATGGAAAATCAGCCCCAGCATTTT

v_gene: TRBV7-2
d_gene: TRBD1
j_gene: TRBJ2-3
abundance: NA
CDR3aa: CASSARGPDTQYF
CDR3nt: TGTGCCAGCAGCGCTAGGGGGCCAGATACGCAGTATTTT

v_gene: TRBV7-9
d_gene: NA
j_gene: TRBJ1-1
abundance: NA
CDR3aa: CASSLGHTNTEAFF
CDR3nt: TGTGCCAGCAGCTTAGGCCATACGAACACTGAAGCTTTCTTT

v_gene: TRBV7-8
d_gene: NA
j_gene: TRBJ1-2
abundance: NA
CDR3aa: CASSLASGNYGYTF
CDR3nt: TGTGCCAGCAGCTTAGCCTCGGGGAACTATGGCTACACCTTC

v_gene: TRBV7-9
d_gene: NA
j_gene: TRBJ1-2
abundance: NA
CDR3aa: CASSTQGLLYGYTF
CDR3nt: TGTGCCAGCAGCACACAGGGACTTTTATATGGCTACACCTTC

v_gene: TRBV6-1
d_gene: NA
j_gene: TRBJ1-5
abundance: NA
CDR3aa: CASSEAGGNQPQHF
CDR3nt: TGTGCCAGCAGTGAAGCGGGTGGCAATCAGCCCCAGCATTTT

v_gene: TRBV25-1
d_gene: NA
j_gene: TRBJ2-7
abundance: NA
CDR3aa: CASSDYSYEQYF
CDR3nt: TGTGCCAGCAGTGACTACTCCTACGAGCAGTACTTC